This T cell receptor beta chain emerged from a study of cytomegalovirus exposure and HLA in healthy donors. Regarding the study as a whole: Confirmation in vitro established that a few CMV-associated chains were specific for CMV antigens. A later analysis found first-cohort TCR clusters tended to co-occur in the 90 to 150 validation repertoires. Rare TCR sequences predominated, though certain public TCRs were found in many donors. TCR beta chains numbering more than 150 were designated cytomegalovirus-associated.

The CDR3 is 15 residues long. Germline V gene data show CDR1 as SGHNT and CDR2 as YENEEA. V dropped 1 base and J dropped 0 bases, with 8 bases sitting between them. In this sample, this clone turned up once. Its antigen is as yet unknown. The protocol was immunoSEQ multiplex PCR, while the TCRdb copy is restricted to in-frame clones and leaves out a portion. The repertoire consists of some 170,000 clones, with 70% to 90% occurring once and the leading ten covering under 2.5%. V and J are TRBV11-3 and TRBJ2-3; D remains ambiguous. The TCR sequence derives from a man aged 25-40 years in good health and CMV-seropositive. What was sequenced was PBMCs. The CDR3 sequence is CASSLGYLSTDTQYF. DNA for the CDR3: TGTGCCAGCAGCTTAGGCTACCTAAGCACAGATACGCAGTATTTT.